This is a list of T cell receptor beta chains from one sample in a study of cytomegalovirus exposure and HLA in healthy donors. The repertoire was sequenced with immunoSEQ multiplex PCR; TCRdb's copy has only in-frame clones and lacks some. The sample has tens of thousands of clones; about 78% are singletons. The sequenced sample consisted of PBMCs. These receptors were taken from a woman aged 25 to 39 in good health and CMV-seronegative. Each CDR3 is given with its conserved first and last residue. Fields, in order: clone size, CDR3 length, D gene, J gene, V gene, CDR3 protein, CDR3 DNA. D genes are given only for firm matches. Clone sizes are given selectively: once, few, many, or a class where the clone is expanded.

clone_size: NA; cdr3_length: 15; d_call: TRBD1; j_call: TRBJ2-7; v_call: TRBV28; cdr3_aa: CASSPDRVSSYEQYF; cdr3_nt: TGTGCCAGCAGCCCGGACAGGGTGAGCTCCTACGAGCAGTACTTC
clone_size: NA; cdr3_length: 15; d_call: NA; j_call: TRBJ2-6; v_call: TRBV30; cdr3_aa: CAWSRDIPAGADLTF; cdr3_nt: TGTGCCTGGAGTCGGGACATCCCTGCGGGTGCAGACCTGACTTTC
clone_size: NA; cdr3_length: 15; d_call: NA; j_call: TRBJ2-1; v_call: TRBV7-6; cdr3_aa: CASSPGTSVYNEQFF; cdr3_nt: TGTGCCAGCAGCCCCGGGACTTCCGTCTACAATGAGCAGTTCTTC
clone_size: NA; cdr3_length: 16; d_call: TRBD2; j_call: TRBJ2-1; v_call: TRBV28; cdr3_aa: CASSFIGLAEYNEQFF; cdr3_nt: TGTGCCAGCAGTTTTATTGGACTAGCGGAGTACAATGAGCAGTTCTTC
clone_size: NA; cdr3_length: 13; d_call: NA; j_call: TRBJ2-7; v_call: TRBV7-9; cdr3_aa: CASSFTGSYEQYF; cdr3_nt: TGTGCCAGCAGCTTTACAGGCTCTTACGAGCAGTACTTC
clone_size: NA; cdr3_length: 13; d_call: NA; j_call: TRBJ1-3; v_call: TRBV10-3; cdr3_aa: CATTRGAGNTIYF; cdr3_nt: TGTGCCACCACGCGGGGAGCTGGAAACACCATATATTTT
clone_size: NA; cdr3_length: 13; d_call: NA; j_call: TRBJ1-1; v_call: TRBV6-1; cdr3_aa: CASSGKRNTEAFF; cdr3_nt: TGTGCCAGCAGTGGAAAGCGGAACACTGAAGCTTTCTTT
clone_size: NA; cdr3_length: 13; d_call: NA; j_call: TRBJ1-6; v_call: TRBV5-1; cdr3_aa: CASSADSFSPLHF; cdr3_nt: TGCGCCAGCAGCGCTGACTCGTTTTCTCCCCTCCACTTT
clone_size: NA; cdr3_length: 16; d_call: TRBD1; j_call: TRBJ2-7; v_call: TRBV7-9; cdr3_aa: CASSVFRTGNSYEQYF; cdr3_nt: TGTGCCAGCAGCGTGTTCCGGACAGGTAACTCCTACGAGCAGTACTTC
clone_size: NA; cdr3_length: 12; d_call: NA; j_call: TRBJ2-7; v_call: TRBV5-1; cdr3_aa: CASSFPEPEQYF; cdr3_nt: TGCGCCAGCAGCTTTCCGGAGCCCGAGCAGTACTTC
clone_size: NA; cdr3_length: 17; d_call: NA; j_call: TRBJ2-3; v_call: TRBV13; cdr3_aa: CASSLGRLLAPGNTQYF; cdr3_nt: TGTGCCAGCAGCTTAGGCCGTTTACTAGCCCCTGGGAATACGCAGTATTTT
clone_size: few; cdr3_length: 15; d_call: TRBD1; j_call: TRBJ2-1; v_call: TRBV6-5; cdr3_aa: CASSPGQGGYNEQFF; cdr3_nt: TGTGCCAGCAGTCCCGGACAGGGAGGCTACAATGAGCAGTTCTTC
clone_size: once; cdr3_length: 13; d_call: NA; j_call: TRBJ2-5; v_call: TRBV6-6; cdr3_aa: CASSWGEQETQYF; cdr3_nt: TGTGCCAGCAGTTGGGGGGAACAAGAGACCCAGTACTTC
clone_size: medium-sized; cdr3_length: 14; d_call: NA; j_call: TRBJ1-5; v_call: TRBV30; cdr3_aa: CAWSLWESGQPQHF; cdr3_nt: TGTGCCTGGAGTTTATGGGAGAGCGGTCAGCCCCAGCATTTT
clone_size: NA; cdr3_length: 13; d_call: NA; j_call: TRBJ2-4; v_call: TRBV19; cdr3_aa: CASVSLAKNIQYF; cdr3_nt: TGTGCCAGTGTGTCCCTAGCCAAAAACATTCAGTACTTC
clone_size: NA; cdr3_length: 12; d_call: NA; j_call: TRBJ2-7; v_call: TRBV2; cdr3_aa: CASRSPTYEQYF; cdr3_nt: TGTGCCAGCAGGAGCCCTACCTACGAGCAGTACTTC
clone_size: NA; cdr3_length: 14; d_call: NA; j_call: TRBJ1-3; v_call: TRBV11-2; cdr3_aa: CASSLPSSGNTIYF; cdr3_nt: TGTGCCAGCAGCTTACCCAGCTCTGGAAACACCATATATTTT
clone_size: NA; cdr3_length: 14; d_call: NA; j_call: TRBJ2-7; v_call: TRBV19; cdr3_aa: CASSIAASGYEQYF; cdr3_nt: TGTGCCAGTAGTATTGCCGCCTCGGGCTACGAGCAGTACTTC
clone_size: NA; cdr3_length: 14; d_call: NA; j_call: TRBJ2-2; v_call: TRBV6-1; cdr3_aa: CASQRELVGGELFF; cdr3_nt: TGTGCCAGTCAACGGGAGCTAGTCGGCGGGGAGCTGTTTTTT
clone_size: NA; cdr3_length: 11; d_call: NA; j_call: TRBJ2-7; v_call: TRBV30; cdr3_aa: CAWTDSYEQYF; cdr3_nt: TGTGCCTGGACTGACAGCTACGAGCAGTACTTC
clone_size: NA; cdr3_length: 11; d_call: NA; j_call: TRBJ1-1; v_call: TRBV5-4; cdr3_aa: CASSLDSEAFF; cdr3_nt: TGTGCCAGCAGCCTGGACAGTGAAGCTTTCTTT
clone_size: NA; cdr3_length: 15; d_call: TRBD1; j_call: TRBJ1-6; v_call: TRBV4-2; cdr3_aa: CASSQRDRGNSPLHF; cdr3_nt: TGTGCCAGCAGCCAGAGAGACAGGGGAAATTCACCCCTCCACTTT
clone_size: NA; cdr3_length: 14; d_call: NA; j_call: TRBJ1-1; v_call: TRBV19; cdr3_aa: CASERRGSDTEAFF; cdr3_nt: TGTGCCAGTGAACGCAGGGGTTCGGACACTGAAGCTTTCTTT
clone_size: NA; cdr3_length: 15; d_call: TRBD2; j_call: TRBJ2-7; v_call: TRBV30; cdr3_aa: CAWSVASGGYYEQYF; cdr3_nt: TGTGCCTGGAGTGTGGCTAGCGGGGGATACTACGAGCAGTACTTC
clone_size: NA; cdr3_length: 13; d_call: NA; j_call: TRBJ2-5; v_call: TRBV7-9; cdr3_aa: CASSRQPQETQYF; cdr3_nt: TGTGCCAGCAGCAGACAACCACAAGAGACCCAGTACTTC
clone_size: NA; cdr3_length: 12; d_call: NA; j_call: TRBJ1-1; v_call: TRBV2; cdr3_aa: CVSRMTAPEAFF; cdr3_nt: TGTGTCAGCAGGATGACAGCCCCTGAAGCTTTCTTT
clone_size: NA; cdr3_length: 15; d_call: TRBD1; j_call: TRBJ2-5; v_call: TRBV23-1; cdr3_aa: CASSHTGVREETQYF; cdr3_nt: TGCGCCAGCAGTCACACAGGGGTAAGGGAAGAGACCCAGTACTTC
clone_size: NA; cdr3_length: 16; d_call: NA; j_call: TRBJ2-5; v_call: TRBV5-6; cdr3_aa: CASSLGNRAVQETQYF; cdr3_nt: TGTGCCAGCAGCTTGGGGAACAGGGCAGTGCAAGAGACCCAGTACTTC